These 28 T cell receptor beta chains share one sample of origin, sequenced in a study of blood T cell repertoires in COVID-19. Sequencing was performed with immunoSEQ multiplex PCR; in TCRdb, only in-frame clones are kept and a portion is missing. This sample has roughly 310,000 clones, with approximately 87% found just once. Sequenced sample: peripheral blood. Receptor source: a woman between 50 and 59 years old with active or convalescent COVID-19.

The genes are TRBV7-2 and TRBJ1-3; D uncertain. The V gene's germline CDR1 is SGHTA and CDR2 FQGNSA. Trimming left V 6 bases short and J 0 bases short, with 12 bases between. The CDR3 has 15 residues. CDR3 amino acids: CASSFLTSSGNTIYF. The CDR3 DNA is TGTGCCAGCAGTTTCCTCACGAGCTCTGGAAACACCATATATTTT.

This rearrangement joins TRBV7-3 to TRBJ1-1; tentative D call: TRBD1 (6 bases). Trimming shortened V by 5 bases and J by 4 bases, and 14 bases separated the two germline ends. The CDR3 length is 14 residues. Germline V gene data show CDR1 as SGHTA and CDR2 as FQGTGA. The CDR3 region has the DNA TGTGCCAGCAGCCAACAGGGTGCGGGCACTGAAGCTTTCTTT. This gives the protein CASSQQGAGTEAFF.

The genes are TRBV5-4 and TRBJ2-4; D call uncertain. The CDR3 loop spans 15 amino acids. V dropped 1 base and J dropped 0 bases, with 8 bases sitting between them. CDR1 is SGHNT and CDR2 is YYREEE in the germline V gene (reference sequence). Here the CDR3 DNA reads TGTGCCAGCAGCTTGTGTGTCCTAGCCAAAAACATTCAGTACTTC. Its protein is CASSLCVLAKNIQYF.

The V call is TRBV10-3, the J call TRBJ2-7; TRBD2 might be the D (6 bases). CDR3 size: 11 residues. With 3 bases removed from V and 11 bases from J, the gap between germline ends came to 11 bases. CDR1 is ENHRY, CDR2 SYGVKD, per germline. The CDR3 DNA sequence: TGTGCCATCAGTGAACCGGGACTGAAGTACTTC. Residues: CAISEPGLKYF.

This chain links TRBV28 with TRBJ1-2; possible D gene TRBD1, 5 bases. The CDR3 extends over 16 amino acids. V lost 5 bases to trimming and J lost 5 bases, with 21 bases between them. Germline V gene data show CDR1 as MDHEN and CDR2 as SYDVKM. For the CDR3, the DNA is TGTGCCAGCAGTCCACCGGCGACAGACTCGTTATATGGCTACACCTTC. Amino acids: CASSPPATDSLYGYTF.

V usage is TRBV7-8 and J usage is TRBJ1-6; 10 bases map to TRBD1. The CDR3 is 17 residues long. Germline V gene sequence: CDR1 SGHVS, CDR2 FQNEAQ. V was clipped by 5 bases and J by 0 bases; unmatched bases: 4. CDR3 bases: TGTGCCAGCAGCCCGAGGACAGGGGGCTCCTATAATTCACCCCTCCACTTT. Translation gives CASSPRTGGSYNSPLHF.

This chain connects TRBV30 to TRBJ2-3, with 11 positions matching TRBD1. This CDR3 is 15 amino acids long. The V gene end was trimmed by 1 base and the J gene end by 6 bases; junction bases not matched to a gene: 6. Germline lookup yields CDR1 GTSNPN and CDR2 SVGIG (reference sequence). CDR3 region: CAWSGDRGSADTQYF. The CDR3 DNA reads TGTGCCTGGAGTGGGGACAGGGGGAGTGCGGATACGCAGTATTTT.

V gene TRBV4-3 combines with J gene TRBJ1-2; TRBD1 agrees at 9 bases. The CDR3 loop spans 15 amino acids. V trimming: 2 bases; J trimming: 5 bases; junction bases outside the gene matches: 6. The germline gives CDR1 LGHNA, CDR2 YSLEER. CDR3 residues: CASSQIRDRAYGYTF. The CDR3 DNA reads TGCGCCAGCAGCCAAATCCGGGACAGGGCGTATGGCTACACCTTC.

The chain joins TRBV25-1 to TRBJ1-2; 7 nucleotides agree with TRBD1. Germline-derived CDR1 and CDR2 are MGHDK and SYGVNS. V trimming: 3 bases; J trimming: 8 bases; junction bases outside the gene matches: 9. The CDR3 is 14 amino acids. CDR3 coding DNA: TGTGCCAGCAGTGACACTACAGGGGCAGGAGGCTACACCTTC. Its translation is CASSDTTGAGGYTF.

This clone was detected only once. The chain combines TRBV3-1 (or the pseudogene TRBV3-2) with TRBJ1-1, with D tentatively TRBD1 (6 bases). The V end lost 0 bases, the J end lost 6 bases, and 14 bases lay between the germline ends. In germline, CDR1 is LGHDT, CDR2 YNNKEL (reference sequence). The CDR3 is made up of 15 amino acids. In DNA, the CDR3 is TGTGCCAGCAGCCAAGACCCAACAGGGAGCGCTGAAGCTTTCTTT. As protein: CASSQDPTGSAEAFF.

The chain joins TRBV5-1 to TRBJ2-1; D may be TRBD2 (5 bases). V shed 0 bases and J shed 6 bases, with 13 bases lying between them. The CDR3 contains 15 residues. Germline CDR1 reads SGHRS; CDR2 reads YFSETQ. The CDR3 DNA reads TGCGCCAGCAGCTTGGTACTAGATCGGGGCAATGAGCAGTTCTTC. It translates to CASSLVLDRGNEQFF.

The chain joins TRBV29-1 to TRBJ1-1, with 7 bases identical to TRBD1. Germline CDR1 SQVTM, CDR2 ANQGSEA. The CDR3 length is 12 residues. The ends lost 7 bases at V and 2 bases at J; junction bases unmatched: 4. The CDR3 reads CSGGQINTEAFF. CDR3 nucleotide sequence: TGCAGCGGGGGACAGATAAACACTGAAGCTTTCTTT.

The chain uses TRBV19 and TRBJ1-6; the D gene is possibly TRBD1 (6 bases). The CDR3 is 20 amino acids. Germline loops: CDR1 LNHDA, CDR2 SQIVND (reference sequence). V lost 4 bases and J 3 bases, leaving 25 bases between the germline ends. The CDR3 here is CASSTIQPTGLGFYNSPLHF. CDR3 in DNA: TGTGCCAGTAGTACTATACAGCCTACAGGGTTGGGGTTCTATAATTCACCCCTCCACTTT. Combining the CDR3 with reference TRBV19 and TRBJ1-6 gives the whole variable domain DGGITQSPKYLFRKEGQNVTLSCEQNLNHDAMYWYRQDPGQGLRLIYYSQIVNDFQKGDIAEGYSVSREKKESFPLTVTSAQKNPTAFYLCASSTIQPTGLGFYNSPLHFGNGTRLTVT.

The chain links TRBV27 to TRBJ2-7, with TRBD1 as a possible D gene (5 bases). In germline, CDR1 is MNHEY, CDR2 SMNVEV (reference sequence). The CDR3 consists of 15 residues. The germline V and J ends were trimmed by 6 bases and 3 bases, with 18 bases remaining between them. The CDR3 reads CASSSSRASVYEQYF. The CDR3 DNA is TGTGCCAGCAGCAGCTCCAGGGCCTCAGTCTACGAGCAGTACTTC.

As for this clone: A much larger clone lies a single base off, so this may be a read error. The chain employs TRBV9 and TRBJ1-2; D call uncertain. Between the trimmed V and J ends, which lost 0 bases and 3 bases, there was a span of 15 bases. The CDR3 is 16 residues long. The germline V gene has CDR1 SGDLS and CDR2 YYNGEE. CDR3 protein: CASSVEEGAGDYGYTF. The CDR3 nucleotides are TGTGCCAGCAGCGTAGAAGAGGGAGCGGGTGACTATGGCTACACCTTC.

In this sample, this clone turned up once. CDR3 sequence reads: CAIAPGPGANVLTF. In DNA form, the CDR3 reads TGTGCCATCGCCCCAGGGCCTGGGGCCAACGTCCTGACTTTC. The V and J genes are TRBV19 and TRBJ2-6; D possibly corresponds to TRBD1 (5 bases). Germline assignment: CDR1 LNHDA and CDR2 SQIVND (reference sequence). The CDR3 loop spans 14 amino acids. The V end was cut by 10 bases, the J end by 2 bases, with 12 bases between.

V and J are TRBV15 and TRBJ2-7; possible D gene TRBD1, 6 bases. The germline V gene has CDR1 LNHNV and CDR2 YYDKDF (reference sequence). Trimming shortened V by 3 bases and J by 1 base, and 10 bases separated the two germline ends. The CDR3 is 14 residues long. The CDR3 DNA sequence: TGTGCCACCAGCAGGGCCCAGGGGTCCTACGAGCAGTACTTC. Translated, it gives CATSRAQGSYEQYF.

The chain uses TRBV9 and TRBJ2-5, with TRBD2 matching 8 bases. Germline V gives CDR1 SGDLS, CDR2 YYNGEE. J gave up 4 bases and V 7 bases, and 12 bases lay outside the gene matches. There are 15 residues in the CDR3. The CDR3 coding sequence is TGTGCCAGCTCCCCGGGAGGGAACAAAGGAGAGACCCAGTACTTC. This gives the protein CASSPGGNKGETQYF. Supplemented by reference TRBV9 and TRBJ2-5, the full variable domain reads DSGVTQTPKHLITATGQRVTLRCSPRSGDLSVYWYQQSLDQGLQFLIQYYNGEERAKGNILERFSAQQFPDLHSELNLSSLELGDSALYFCASSPGGNKGETQYFGPGTRLLVL.

This clone was recorded once. The J gene is TRBJ1-1, the V gene TRBV5-4, with 9 bases lining up with TRBD1. This CDR3 spans 15 amino acids. V was clipped by 2 bases and J by 5 bases; unmatched bases: 7. The V gene's germline CDR1 is SGHNT and CDR2 YYREEE (reference sequence). The CDR3 bases are TGTGCCAGCAGCTTACCGACAGGGGGGGTGACTGAAGCTTTCTTT. Translating gives CASSLPTGGVTEAFF. The whole variable domain, filled in from reference TRBV5-4 and TRBJ1-1, reads ETGVTQSPTHLIKTRGQQVTLRCSSQSGHNTVSWYQQALGQGPQFIFQYYREEENGRGNFPPRFSGLQFPNYSSELNVNALELDDSALYLCASSLPTGGVTEAFFGQGTRLTVV.

The J gene is TRBJ2-7, the V gene TRBV18, with TRBD2 matching 11 bases. Germline lookup yields CDR1 KGHSH and CDR2 LQKENI. The CDR3 sequence is 15 residues long. The V and J ends lost 1 base and 2 bases, in that order; junction bases with no gene match: 1. CDR3 sequence: CASSPQGLAAYEQYF. The CDR3 DNA is TGTGCCAGCTCACCACAGGGACTAGCGGCCTACGAGCAGTACTTC.

The chain is built from TRBV4-3 and TRBJ2-7, with 13 bases lining up with TRBD2. This CDR3 has 17 residues. Per the germline V gene, CDR1 is LGHNA and CDR2 is YSLEER. V lost 2 bases and J lost 5; bases outside the gene matches: 9. Here the CDR3 reads CASSQSPGLAGAHEQYF. CDR3 nucleotide sequence: TGCGCCAGCAGCCAAAGCCCCGGACTAGCGGGAGCCCACGAGCAGTACTTC.

The V call is TRBV12-2, the J call TRBJ1-1. TRBV12-2 counts as a pseudogene. CDR3 length: 17 amino acids. The CDR3 is CASRFFFHKTENTEAFF. CDR3 nucleotides: TGTGCAAGTCGCTTTTTCTTCCACAAGACTGAGAACACTGAAGCTTTCTTT.

The count of this clone is one. This chain joins TRBV11-1 and TRBJ2-3; perhaps TRBD1 as D (6 bases). CDR1 is SGHAT, CDR2 FQDESV, per germline (reference sequence). Trimming shortened V by 2 bases and J by 1 base, and 10 bases separated the two germline ends. The CDR3 has 15 residues. The CDR3 spells CASSLYREGTDTQYF. In nucleotides, the CDR3 is TGTGCCAGCAGCTTATACAGGGAAGGCACAGATACGCAGTATTTT. Based on the CDR3 plus reference TRBV11-1 and TRBJ2-3, the full variable domain is EAEVAQSPRYKITEKSQAVAFWCDPISGHATLYWYRQILGQGPELLVQFQDESVVDDSQLPKDRFSAERLKGVDSTLKIQPAELGDSAMYLCASSLYREGTDTQYFGPGTRLTVL.

This clone appeared a single time. The chain recombines TRBV6-5 with TRBJ1-2; 10 bases map to TRBD1. CDR3 length: 15 residues. Unmatched junction bases numbered 9, after V lost 4 bases and J lost 7 bases. Germline V gene sequence: CDR1 MNHEY, CDR2 SVGAGI. The CDR3 DNA follows: TGTGCCAGCAGTTCCATCGACAGGGGGCAAAGTGGCTACACCTTC. Protein: CASSSIDRGQSGYTF.

The CDR3 region is CASSITTGSAYGYTF. The CDR3 bases are TGTGCCAGCAGCATAACAACAGGGTCCGCCTATGGCTACACCTTC. The rearrangement uses TRBV7-2 and TRBJ1-2; tentatively, D is TRBD1 (6 bases). The CDR3 has 15 residues. Germline V CDR1 and CDR2: SGHTA, FQGNSA. Trimming took off 5 bases at V and 4 bases at J, with 17 bases between the two ends.

The CDR3, as DNA: TGTGCCAGCTCACCACAGGGCGGGTCCTACGAGCAGTACTTC. Its protein is CASSPQGGSYEQYF. The rearrangement uses TRBV18 and TRBJ2-7, with D possibly matching TRBD2 (5 bases). CDR1 KGHSH and CDR2 LQKENI come from the germline V gene. The CDR3 length is 14 residues. V was trimmed by 1 base and J by 1 base, leaving 8 bases between them.

CDR3 coding DNA: TGTGCCAGCAGCCTCTCTTTGGGCGGGGGAACCTACGAGCAGTACTTC. Amino acid sequence: CASSLSLGGGTYEQYF. The chain has TRBV4-2 and TRBJ2-7; the match to TRBD2 covers 7 bases. J gave up 2 bases and V 4 bases, and 11 bases lay outside the gene matches. This CDR3 spans 16 amino acids. CDR1 is LGHNA, CDR2 YNFKEQ, per germline.

J is TRBJ2-7 and V is TRBV7-9; a weak D match, TRBD2 (5 bases). V was trimmed by 0 bases and J by 0 bases, leaving 6 bases between them. Germline CDR1 is SEHNR and CDR2 is FQNEAQ (reference sequence). The CDR3 sequence is 14 residues long. In DNA form, the CDR3 reads TGTGCCAGCAGCTTAGCAGGGAGCTCCTACGAGCAGTACTTC. This translates into CASSLAGSSYEQYF.